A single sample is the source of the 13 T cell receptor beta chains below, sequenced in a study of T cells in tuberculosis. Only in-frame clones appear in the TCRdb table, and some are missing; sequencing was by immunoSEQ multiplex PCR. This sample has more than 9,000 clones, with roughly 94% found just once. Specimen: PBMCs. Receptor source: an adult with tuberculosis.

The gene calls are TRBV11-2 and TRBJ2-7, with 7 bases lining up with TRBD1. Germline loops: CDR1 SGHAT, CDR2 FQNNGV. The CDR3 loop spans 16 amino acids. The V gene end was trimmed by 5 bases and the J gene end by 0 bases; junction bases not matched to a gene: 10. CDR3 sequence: CASSPRVGGNSYEQYF. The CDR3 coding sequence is TGTGCCAGCAGCCCCCGGGTAGGGGGCAACTCCTACGAGCAGTACTTC.

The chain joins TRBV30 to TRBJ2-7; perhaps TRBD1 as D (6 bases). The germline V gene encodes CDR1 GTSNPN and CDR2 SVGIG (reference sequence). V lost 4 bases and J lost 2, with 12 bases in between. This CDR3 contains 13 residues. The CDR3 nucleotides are TGTGCCTGGACGGTCCAGGGGCCCTACGAGCAGTACTTC. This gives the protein CAWTVQGPYEQYF.

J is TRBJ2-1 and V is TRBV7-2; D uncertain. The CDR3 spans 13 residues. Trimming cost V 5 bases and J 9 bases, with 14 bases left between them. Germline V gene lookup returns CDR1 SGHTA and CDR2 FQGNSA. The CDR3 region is CASSPSSVSEQFF. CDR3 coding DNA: TGTGCCAGCAGCCCCTCTAGTGTCAGTGAGCAGTTCTTC.

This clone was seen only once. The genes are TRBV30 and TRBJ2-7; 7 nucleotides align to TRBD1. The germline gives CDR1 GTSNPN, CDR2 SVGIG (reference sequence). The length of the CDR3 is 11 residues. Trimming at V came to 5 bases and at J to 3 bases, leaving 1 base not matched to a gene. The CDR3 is CAWGTDYEQYF. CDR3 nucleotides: TGTGCCTGGGGGACAGACTACGAGCAGTACTTC.

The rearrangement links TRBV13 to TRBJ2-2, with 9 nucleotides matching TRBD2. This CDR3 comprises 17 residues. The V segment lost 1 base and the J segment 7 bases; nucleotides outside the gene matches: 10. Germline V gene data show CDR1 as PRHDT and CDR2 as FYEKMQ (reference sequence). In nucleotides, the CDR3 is TGTGCCAGCAGCTTAGATCCCAGCGGGAGGCGGATCGGGGAGCTGTTTTTT. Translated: CASSLDPSGRRIGELFF.

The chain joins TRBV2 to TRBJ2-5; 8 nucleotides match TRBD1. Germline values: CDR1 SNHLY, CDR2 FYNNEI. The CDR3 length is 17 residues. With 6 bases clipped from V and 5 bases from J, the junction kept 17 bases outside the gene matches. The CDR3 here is CASSYSLDRGLGETQYF. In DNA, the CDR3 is TGTGCCAGCAGCTACTCCCTCGACAGGGGCCTAGGGGAGACCCAGTACTTC.

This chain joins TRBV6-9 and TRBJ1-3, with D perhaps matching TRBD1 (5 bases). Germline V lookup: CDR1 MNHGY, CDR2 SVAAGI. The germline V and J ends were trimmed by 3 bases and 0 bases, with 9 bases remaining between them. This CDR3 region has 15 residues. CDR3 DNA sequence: TGTGCCAGCAGTTACTCAGGGTCCTCTGGAAACACCATATATTTT. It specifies CASSYSGSSGNTIYF.

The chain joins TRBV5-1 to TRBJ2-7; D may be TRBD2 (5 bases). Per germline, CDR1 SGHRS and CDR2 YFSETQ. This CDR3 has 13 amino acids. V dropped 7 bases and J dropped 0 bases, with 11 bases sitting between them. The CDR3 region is CASRTSGSYEQYF. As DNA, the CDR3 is TGCGCCAGCCGGACTTCTGGCTCCTACGAGCAGTACTTC.

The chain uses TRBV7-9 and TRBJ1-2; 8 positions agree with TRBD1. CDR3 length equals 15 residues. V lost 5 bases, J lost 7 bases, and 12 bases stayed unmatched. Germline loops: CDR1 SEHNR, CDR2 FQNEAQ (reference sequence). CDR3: CASSPFDRGTSGYTF. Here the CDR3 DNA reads TGTGCCAGCAGCCCGTTCGACAGGGGAACATCTGGCTACACCTTC.

In DNA form, the CDR3 reads TGTGCCAGCTCACCAAAGGGGGCCCCTAGCACAGATACGCAGTATTTT. Amino acids: CASSPKGAPSTDTQYF. The rearrangement uses TRBV18 and TRBJ2-3; 7 nucleotides line up with TRBD1. The CDR3 consists of 16 residues. The germline V gene encodes CDR1 KGHSH and CDR2 LQKENI. J was trimmed by 0 bases and V by 2 bases; bases with no gene match: 5.

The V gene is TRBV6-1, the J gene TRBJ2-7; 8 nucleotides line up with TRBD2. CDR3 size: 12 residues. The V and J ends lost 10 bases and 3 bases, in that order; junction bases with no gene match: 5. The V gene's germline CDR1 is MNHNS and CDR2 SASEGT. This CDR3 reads CATEGLVYEQYF. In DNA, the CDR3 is TGTGCCACCGAGGGACTAGTCTACGAGCAGTACTTC.

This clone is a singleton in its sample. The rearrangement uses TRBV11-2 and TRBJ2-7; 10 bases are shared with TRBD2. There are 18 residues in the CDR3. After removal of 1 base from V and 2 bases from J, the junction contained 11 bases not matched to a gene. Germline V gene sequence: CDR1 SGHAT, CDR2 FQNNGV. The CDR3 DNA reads TGTGCCAGCAGCTTAGGGCTAATAGCGGGAGGACCCACCTACGAGCAGTACTTC. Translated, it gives CASSLGLIAGGPTYEQYF.

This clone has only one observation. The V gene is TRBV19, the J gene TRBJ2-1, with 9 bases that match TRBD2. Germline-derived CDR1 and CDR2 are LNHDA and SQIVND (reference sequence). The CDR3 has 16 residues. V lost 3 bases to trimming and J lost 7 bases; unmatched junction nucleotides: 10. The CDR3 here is CASSISLAGSGNEQFF. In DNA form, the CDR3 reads TGTGCCAGTAGTATCAGTCTAGCGGGATCGGGAAATGAGCAGTTCTTC.